A selection of T cell receptor beta chains follows, all from one sample in a study of vaccination effects on CD4 cells after COVID-19. Clones were read by immunoSEQ multiplex PCR, and TCRdb kept only the in-frame ones, dropping some. The data contain 40,000 to 45,000 clones, around 71% of them singletons. Their antigen targets remain unknown. The sample in question was CD4+ T cells from PBMCs cultured without peptide, obtained after COVID-19 vaccination. Receptors originate from a human donor who received a COVID-19 vaccine. CDR3s include the opening cysteine and the closing phenylalanine or tryptophan. A D gene is named only where the DNA matches it firmly. Clone size appears in some rows only: once, few, many, or a class for an expanded clone.

TRBJ1-5 | 16 | NA | NA | TRBV18 | TGTGCCAGCTCACCACCAAACAACAGGGAGGGTGAGCCCCAGCATTTT | CASSPPNNREGEPQHF
TRBJ2-7 | 13 | NA | TRBD2 | TRBV10-3 | TGTGCCATCGCCGCCAGCGGGGCCTACGAGCAGTACTTC | CAIAASGAYEQYF
TRBJ2-3 | 16 | NA | NA | TRBV6-5 | TGTGCCAGCAGTTACTCGGGTGGGACCGGCACAGATACGCAGTATTTT | CASSYSGGTGTDTQYF
TRBJ1-1 | 12 | NA | TRBD1 | TRBV2 | TGTGCCAGCAGTTTCCGGGACAGAGAAGCTTTCTTT | CASSFRDREAFF
TRBJ1-3 | 14 | NA | TRBD1 | TRBV10-1 | TGCGCCAGCAGTGAGGGGACAGTTGGAAACACCATATATTTT | CASSEGTVGNTIYF
TRBJ1-5 | 12 | NA | NA | TRBV10-3 | TGTGCCATCAGTGACCGGAATCAGCCCCAGCATTTT | CAISDRNQPQHF
TRBJ1-2 | 17 | few | TRBD1 | TRBV4-2 | TGTGCCAGCAGCCAAGACACCCCAGGGGGGGCGAACTATGGCTACACCTTC | CASSQDTPGGANYGYTF
TRBJ1-2 | 13 | once | TRBD1 | TRBV28 | TGTGCCACCGGACAGGGCCTAAACTATGGCTACACCTTC | CATGQGLNYGYTF
TRBJ1-2 | 15 | NA | TRBD1 | TRBV27 | TGTGCCAGCAGCTTACGACAGGGGGGTAACTATGGCTACACCTTC | CASSLRQGGNYGYTF
TRBJ1-6 | 15 | NA | TRBD1 | TRBV2 | TGTGCCAGCTCTTCTGGACAGGGAGGGAATTCACCCCTCCACTTT | CASSSGQGGNSPLHF
TRBJ1-2 | 12 | few | NA | TRBV9 | TGTGCCAGCGAGGACGGCAACTATGGCTACACCTTC | CASEDGNYGYTF
TRBJ1-2 | 16 | NA | TRBD1 | TRBV5-8 | TGTGCCAGCAGCTTGGTCGGACAGGGGAGATACTATGGCTACACCTTC | CASSLVGQGRYYGYTF
TRBJ1-1 | 12 | once | NA | TRBV29-1 | TGCAGCGTCCTACAGGGCGGTACTGAAGCTTTCTTT | CSVLQGGTEAFF
TRBJ1-1 | 15 | once | TRBD1 | TRBV28 | TGTGCCAGCAGGTTATGGACAGGGAAGCCCACTGAAGCTTTCTTT | CASRLWTGKPTEAFF
TRBJ1-2 | 12 | NA | NA | TRBV19 | TGTGCCAGTAGTCCCCAACTGGGGGGCTACACCTTC | CASSPQLGGYTF
TRBJ2-3 | 16 | NA | NA | TRBV3-1/TRBV3-2 | TGTGCCAGCAGCCAGGTTGTGGGGGGGCCACCAGATACGCAGTATTTT | CASSQVVGGPPDTQYF
TRBJ2-3 | 16 | NA | TRBD2 | TRBV5-1 | TGCGCCAGCAGCTTGCCAGTAGCGGGGGGCACAGATACGCAGTATTTT | CASSLPVAGGTDTQYF
TRBJ2-7 | 13 | NA | NA | TRBV19 | TGTGCCAGTAGTATCTGGGGGGACTACGAGCAGTACTTC | CASSIWGDYEQYF
TRBJ2-1 | 14 | NA | TRBD1 | TRBV6-5 | TGTGCCAGCAGAGGGACAGACTCCTACAATGAGCAGTTCTTC | CASRGTDSYNEQFF
TRBJ1-2 | 13 | NA | NA | TRBV29-1 | TGCAGCGTTGTCATAGTCGACGGACGGGGCTACACCTTC | CSVVIVDGRGYTF
TRBJ2-3 | 15 | NA | NA | TRBV6-2/TRBV6-3 | TGTGCCAGCAGTTATCCTCAGGGGAGGATGGATACGCAGTATTTT | CASSYPQGRMDTQYF
TRBJ1-1 | 14 | NA | TRBD1 | TRBV5-8 | TGTGCCAGCAGCTTGGCAGGGGGCATCACTGAAGCTTTCTTT | CASSLAGGITEAFF
TRBJ1-1 | 15 | NA | NA | TRBV18 | TGTGCCAGCTCACCGGCTGGGACGGTGAACACTGAAGCTTTCTTT | CASSPAGTVNTEAFF
TRBJ1-1 | 15 | NA | NA | TRBV19 | TGTGCCAGTAGTATTTTTGGGGGACCAGGCACTGAAGCTTTCTTT | CASSIFGGPGTEAFF
TRBJ2-7 | 18 | NA | NA | TRBV19 | TGTGCCAGTAGTATAGGTTTGTGGAACAGGGAGCTCGGTAGCGAGCAGTACTTC | CASSIGLWNRELGSEQYF
TRBJ1-2 | 17 | few | NA | TRBV27 | TGTGCCAGCAGCCCCCGAGGGGGAGGGGGAGCTAACTATGGCTACACCTTC | CASSPRGGGGANYGYTF
TRBJ1-6 | 19 | NA | NA | TRBV6-1 | TGTGCCAGCAGTGATCCCTGGGGAGCAGGGCGAACCTATAATTCACCCCTCCACTTT | CASSDPWGAGRTYNSPLHF